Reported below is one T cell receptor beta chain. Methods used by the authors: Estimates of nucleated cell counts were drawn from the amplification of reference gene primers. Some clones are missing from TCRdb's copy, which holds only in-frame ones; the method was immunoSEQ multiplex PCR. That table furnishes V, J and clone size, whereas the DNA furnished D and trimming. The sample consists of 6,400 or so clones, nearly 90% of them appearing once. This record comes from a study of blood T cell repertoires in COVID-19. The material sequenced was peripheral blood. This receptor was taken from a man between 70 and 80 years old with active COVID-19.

CDR3 protein: CASSFPGQGAYEQYF. In nucleotides, the CDR3 is TGTGCCAGCAGCTTCCCGGGACAGGGGGCTTACGAGCAGTACTTC. V usage is TRBV7-3 and J usage is TRBJ2-7; TRBD1 aligns across 12 bases. CDR3 length equals 15 residues. V lost 3 bases, J lost 4 bases, and 4 bases stayed unmatched. Germline CDR1 SGHTA, CDR2 FQGTGA.